Listed below are T cell receptor beta chains from one sample, sequenced in a study of blood T cells in healthy people across ages. Each CDR3 protein gets one entry after TCRdb re-called the 5' RACE reads with MiXCR. Here the sample spans about 1,800,000 distinct CDR3 sequences, 28% being singletons. Sample: blood. Receptors were obtained from a woman aged 30 to 39 in good health. Both conserved end residues are part of each CDR3. The order of the fields is J gene, D gene, clone size, V gene, CDR3 protein, CDR3 DNA. D genes are given only for firm matches. Clone size is stated in some rows and not others, as once, few, many or a class when expanded.

>TRBJ2-6|TRBD1|.|TRBV7-2
CASSLVGTAGANVLTF
TGTGCCAGCAGCTTAGTCGGGACAGCTGGGGCCAACGTCCTGACTTTC
>TRBJ2-7|.|few|TRBV29-1
CSVGAGQGYEQYF
TGCAGCGTTGGGGCAGGGCAGGGTTACGAGCAGTACTTC
>TRBJ2-7|TRBD1|.|TRBV12-3/TRBV12-4
CASRTGTGRAYEQYF
TGTGCCAGCAGGACCGGGACAGGGAGAGCCTACGAGCAGTACTTC
>TRBJ2-1|TRBD1|.|TRBV20-1
CSARDPTGGEQFF
TGCAGTGCTAGAGACCCAACAGGGGGCGAGCAGTTCTTC
>TRBJ2-7|TRBD2|.|TRBV6-5
CASRVAGSSYEQYF
TGTGCCAGCAGGGTAGCGGGGAGCTCCTACGAGCAGTACTTC
>TRBJ1-6|.|few|TRBV7-3
CASSAGLDNSPLHF
TGTGCCAGCAGCGCGGGACTGGATAATTCACCCCTCCACTTT
>TRBJ2-6|.|.|TRBV29-1
CSVETFRAKGHPGANVLTF
TGCAGCGTTGAAACATTCCGGGCTAAGGGTCACCCTGGGGCCAACGTCCTGACTTTC
>TRBJ2-5|TRBD1|.|TRBV30
CAWSWTGDEQYF
TGTGCCTGGAGTTGGACAGGGGATGAGCAGTACTTC
>TRBJ1-1|TRBD1|few|TRBV29-1
CSAHRGIMNTEAFF
TGCAGCGCCCACAGGGGTATCATGAACACTGAAGCTTTCTTT
>TRBJ2-7|.|many|TRBV10-3
CAIQPEGRSYEQYF
TGTGCCATCCAACCGGAGGGCCGGTCCTACGAGCAGTACTTC
>TRBJ2-7|.|few|TRBV27
CASSSPGARASYEQYF
TGTGCCAGCAGTTCGCCGGGGGCGCGGGCCTCCTACGAGCAGTACTTC
>TRBJ2-5|TRBD2|.|TRBV6-5
CAIERGGQETQYF
TGTGCCATCGAGCGGGGGGGCCAAGAGACCCAGTACTTC
>TRBJ2-1|.|.|TRBV30
CAWERSSYNEQFF
TGTGCCTGGGAGCGGAGCTCCTACAATGAGCAGTTCTTC
>TRBJ2-3|TRBD2|few|TRBV15
CATGLAEGVDTQYF
TGTGCCACGGGGCTAGCGGAAGGGGTGGATACGCAGTATTTT
>TRBJ2-7|.|many|TRBV3-1
CASSGEWTYEQYF
TGTGCCAGCTCAGGGGAATGGACCTACGAGCAGTACTTC
>TRBJ2-6|TRBD1|many|TRBV12-3/TRBV12-4
CASSFDRAVTGANVLTF
TGTGCCAGCAGTTTTGACAGGGCGGTAACTGGGGCCAACGTCCTGACTTTC
>TRBJ1-2|.|.|TRBV10-3
CAIREDRYGYTF
TGTGCCATCCGTGAGGACCGCTATGGCTACACCTTC
>TRBJ1-6|.|.|TRBV11-1
CASSPTRASNSPLHF
TGTGCCAGCAGCCCGACGAGGGCCTCGAATTCACCCCTCCACTTT
>TRBJ2-7|.|many|TRBV7-9
CASSVRGLAHEQYF
TGTGCCAGCAGCGTCAGGGGCCTCGCCCACGAGCAGTACTTC
>TRBJ2-3|TRBD1|.|TRBV5-1
CASSATGATDTQYF
TGCGCCAGCAGCGCGACAGGGGCGACAGATACGCAGTATTTT
>TRBJ2-1|.|many|TRBV6-2/TRBV6-3
CASSYSPTDLSYNEQFF
TGTGCCAGCAGTTACAGTCCAACCGACCTCTCCTACAATGAGCAGTTCTTC
>TRBJ2-5|TRBD1|many|TRBV9
CASSVQQGIEETQYF
TGTGCCAGCAGCGTACAACAGGGGATCGAGGAGACCCAGTACTTC
>TRBJ1-1|.|.|TRBV6-1
CASAYDTSFITEAFF
TGTGCCAGCGCTTATGACACCTCCTTTATCACTGAAGCTTTCTTT
>TRBJ1-1|.|.|TRBV20-1
CSAEVGGWGTEAFF
TGCAGTGCCGAAGTGGGGGGCTGGGGCACTGAAGCTTTCTTT
>TRBJ2-1|TRBD2|many|TRBV20-1
CSASLGSGVNEQFF
TGCAGTGCTAGCTTGGGTAGCGGGGTTAATGAGCAGTTCTTC
>TRBJ2-1|.|few|TRBV9
CASSAQPSTGEQFF
TGTGCCAGCAGCGCCCAACCTTCAACGGGTGAGCAGTTCTTC
>TRBJ2-7|.|few|TRBV4-2
CASSQEVNFYEQYF
TGTGCCAGCAGCCAAGAAGTCAACTTCTACGAGCAGTACTTC
>TRBJ2-1|.|.|TRBV7-7
CASSSHSGQNNEQFF
TGTGCCAGCAGCTCCCACAGCGGCCAGAACAATGAGCAGTTCTTC
>TRBJ2-1|TRBD2|once|TRBV20-1
CSAEPHPTSRGYNEQFF
TGCAGTGCTGAGCCCCACCCGACTAGCCGGGGATACAATGAGCAGTTCTTC
>TRBJ1-1|.|.|TRBV6-5
CASSYGGVEAFF
TGTGCCAGCAGTTACGGGGGGGTTGAAGCTTTCTTT
>TRBJ2-3|TRBD2|few|TRBV6-1
CASTKRLAGRGTDTRYF
TGTGCCAGCACCAAACGACTAGCGGGACGGGGCACAGATACGCGGTATTTT
>TRBJ2-7|TRBD1|many|TRBV2
CASSPDRAHQYF
TGTGCCAGCAGCCCCGACAGGGCACACCAGTACTTC
>TRBJ2-5|TRBD2|.|TRBV27
CASSRRGVETQYF
TGTGCCAGCAGTCGGCGGGGGGTCGAGACCCAGTACTTC
>TRBJ2-7|.|many|TRBV20-1
CSARSGRTYEQYF
TGCAGTGCGCGGAGCGGCAGGACCTACGAGCAGTACTTC